This TCR beta chain was documented in a study of blood T cell repertoires in COVID-19. The repertoire was sequenced with immunoSEQ multiplex PCR; TCRdb's copy has only in-frame clones and lacks some. The data show around 120,000 clones, with around 80% seen just once and more than 5% held by the top ten. This CDR3 has 13 residues. Germline CDR1 is MNHEY and CDR2 is SVGEGT. V lost 5 bases and J 0 bases, leaving 7 bases between the germline ends. This TCR came from an elderly man with active or convalescent COVID-19. V gene TRBV6-2 or TRBV6-3 combines with J gene TRBJ1-2, with D uncertain. The sample consisted of peripheral blood. CDR3 DNA: TGTGCCAGCAGTATCCAGGCTAACTATGGCTACACCTTC. Translating it yields CASSIQANYGYTF.